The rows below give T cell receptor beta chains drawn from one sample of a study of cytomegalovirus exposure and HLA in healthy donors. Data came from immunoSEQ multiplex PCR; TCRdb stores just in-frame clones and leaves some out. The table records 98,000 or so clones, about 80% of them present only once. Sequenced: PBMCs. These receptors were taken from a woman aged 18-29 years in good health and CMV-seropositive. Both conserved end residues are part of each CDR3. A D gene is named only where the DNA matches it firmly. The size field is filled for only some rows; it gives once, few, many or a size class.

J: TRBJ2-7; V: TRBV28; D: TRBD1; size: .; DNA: TGTGCCAGCAGTGGGACAGGGGCCACCTACGAGCAGTACTTC; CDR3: CASSGTGATYEQYF
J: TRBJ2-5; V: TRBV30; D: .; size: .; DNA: TGTGCCTGGAGTAGAGGGAAAGAGACCCAGTACTTC; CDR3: CAWSRGKETQYF
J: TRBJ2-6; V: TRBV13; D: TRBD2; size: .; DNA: TGTGCCAGCAGCCCCGAAGCGGGAGCTGGGGCCAACGTCCTGACTTTC; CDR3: CASSPEAGAGANVLTF
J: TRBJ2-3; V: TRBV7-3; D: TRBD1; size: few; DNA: TGTGCCAGCAGCCCACAGGGGACGTTGAAAGATACGCAGTATTTT; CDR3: CASSPQGTLKDTQYF
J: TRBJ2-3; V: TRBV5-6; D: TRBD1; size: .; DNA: TGTGCCAGCAGCCTTACGGACAGGGGCTTCACAGATACGCAGTATTTT; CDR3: CASSLTDRGFTDTQYF
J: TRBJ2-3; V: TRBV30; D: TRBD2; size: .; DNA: TGTGCCTGGAGCGATAGCGGGAGAGATACGCAGTATTTT; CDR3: CAWSDSGRDTQYF
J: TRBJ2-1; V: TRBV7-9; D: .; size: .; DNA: TGTGCCAGCGGCCTCCTCCAGGAAGACCACAATGAGCAGTTCTTC; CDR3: CASGLLQEDHNEQFF
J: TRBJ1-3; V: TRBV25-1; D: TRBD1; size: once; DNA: TGTGCCAGCAGTACGCGGGACAGCGGAAACACCATATATTTT; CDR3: CASSTRDSGNTIYF
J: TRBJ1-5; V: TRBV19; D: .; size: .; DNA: TGTGCCAGTGCTCGGACTCTTAGCAATCAGCCCCAGCATTTT; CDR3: CASARTLSNQPQHF
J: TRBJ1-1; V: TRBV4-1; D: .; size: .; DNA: TGCGCCAGCAGCCGCGGCCAGGGATCTATGAACACTGAAGCTTTCTTT; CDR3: CASSRGQGSMNTEAFF
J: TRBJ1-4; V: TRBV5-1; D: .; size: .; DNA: TGCGCCAGCAGCTTAGCAGGGGCAACTAATGAAAAACTGTTTTTT; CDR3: CASSLAGATNEKLFF
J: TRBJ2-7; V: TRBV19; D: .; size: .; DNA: TGTGCCAGTAGTCGGGACATTTCCTACGAGCAGTACTTC; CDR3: CASSRDISYEQYF
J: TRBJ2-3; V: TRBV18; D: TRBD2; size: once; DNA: TGTGCCAGCTCACCTAGTACTAGCGGGAGTGTTGGCACAGATACGCAGTATTTT; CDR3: CASSPSTSGSVGTDTQYF
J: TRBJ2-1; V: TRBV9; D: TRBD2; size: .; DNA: TGTGCCAGCAGCTCGGTAGCGGGTACCTACAATGAGCAGTTCTTC; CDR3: CASSSVAGTYNEQFF
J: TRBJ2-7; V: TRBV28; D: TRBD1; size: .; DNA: TGTGCCAGCAGTTTCGGACAGGGCCCCCTTGAGCAGTACTTC; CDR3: CASSFGQGPLEQYF
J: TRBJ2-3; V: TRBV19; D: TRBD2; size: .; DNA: TGTGCCAGTAGAAACGCGGGGGGCACAGATACGCAGTATTTT; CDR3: CASRNAGGTDTQYF
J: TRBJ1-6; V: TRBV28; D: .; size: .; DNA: TGTGCCAGCAGTTTAGGTTCAATAGATTCACCCCTCCACTTT; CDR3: CASSLGSIDSPLHF
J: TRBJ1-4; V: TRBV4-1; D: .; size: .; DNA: TGCGCCAGCAGCCAAACAGGGCTCGCAACTAATGAAAAACTGTTTTTT; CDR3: CASSQTGLATNEKLFF
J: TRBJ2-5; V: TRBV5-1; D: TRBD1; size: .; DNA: TGCGCCAGCAGCTTGCGGTCCGGGCAGGGGGCGTGGGAGACCCAGTACTTC; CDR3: CASSLRSGQGAWETQYF
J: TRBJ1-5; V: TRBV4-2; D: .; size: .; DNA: TGTGCCAGCAGCCAAGAACCCAGTCAGCCCCAGCATTTT; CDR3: CASSQEPSQPQHF
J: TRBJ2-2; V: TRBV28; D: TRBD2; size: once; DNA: TGTGCCATCAGGACTAGAGCGAACACCGGGGAGCTGTTTTTT; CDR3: CAIRTRANTGELFF
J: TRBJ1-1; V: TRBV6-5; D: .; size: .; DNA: TGTGCCAGCAGTTACTCGCGGGCAGGAACTGAAGCTTTCTTT; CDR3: CASSYSRAGTEAFF
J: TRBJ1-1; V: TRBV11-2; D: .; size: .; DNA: TGTGCCAGCAGCTTATTCGGGGTCACTGAAGCTTTCTTT; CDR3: CASSLFGVTEAFF
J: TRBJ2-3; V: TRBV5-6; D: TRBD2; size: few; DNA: TGTGCCAGCAGCGCTTTCACCCAGCGGGAGAAGTATTTT; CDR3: CASSAFTQREKYF
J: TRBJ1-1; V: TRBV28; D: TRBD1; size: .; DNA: TGTGCCAGCCAGGGGGGAGGCACTGAAGCTTTCTTT; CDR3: CASQGGGTEAFF
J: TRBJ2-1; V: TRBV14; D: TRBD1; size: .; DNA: TGTGCCAGCAGCCAAGGACAGGGGTTGTCGAATGAGCAGTTCTTC; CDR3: CASSQGQGLSNEQFF
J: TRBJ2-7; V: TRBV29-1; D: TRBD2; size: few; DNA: TGCAGCGTTGGAGCAAGACTAGCGGATCCCTACGAGCAGTACTTC; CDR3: CSVGARLADPYEQYF
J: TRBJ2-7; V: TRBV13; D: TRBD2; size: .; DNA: TGTGCCAGCAGCTACAACCCCGGACTAGCGGGAGTGACCTACGAGCAGTACTTC; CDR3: CASSYNPGLAGVTYEQYF
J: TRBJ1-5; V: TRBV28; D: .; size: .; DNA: TGTGCCAGCTATAGCAATCAGCCCCAGCATTTT; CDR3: CASYSNQPQHF
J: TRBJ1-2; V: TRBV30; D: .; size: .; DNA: TGTGCCTGGAGTGTACGGGGCGGGAGCTATGGCTACACCTTC; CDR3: CAWSVRGGSYGYTF
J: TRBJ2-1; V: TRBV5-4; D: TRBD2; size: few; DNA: TGTGCCAGCAGCTTGGTAGGTAGCGGGAGGGCCACCTACAATGAGCAGTTCTTC; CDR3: CASSLVGSGRATYNEQFF
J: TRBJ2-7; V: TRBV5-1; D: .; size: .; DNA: TGCGCCAGCAGCTTCGCAGGCCCCTACGAGCAGTACTTC; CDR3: CASSFAGPYEQYF
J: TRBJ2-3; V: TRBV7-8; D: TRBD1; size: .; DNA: TGTGCCAGCAGCTCAGGGGGACCGACAGGTACGCAGTATTTT; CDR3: CASSSGGPTGTQYF
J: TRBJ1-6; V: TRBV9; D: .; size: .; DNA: TGTGCCAGCAGCGTTGGGACACTGTCACCCCTCCACTTT; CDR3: CASSVGTLSPLHF
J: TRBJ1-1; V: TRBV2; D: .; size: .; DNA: TGTGCCAGCAGTCAACAGACAGCAGCCACTGAAGCTTTCTTT; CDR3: CASSQQTAATEAFF
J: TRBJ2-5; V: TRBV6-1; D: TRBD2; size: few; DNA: TGTGCCAGCAGTGAAGGTCGGGAGGGGTCAGAGACCCAGTACTTC; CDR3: CASSEGREGSETQYF
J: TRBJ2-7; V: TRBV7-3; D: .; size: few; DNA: TGTGCCAGCAGCTGGGGCAGGGACTACGAGCAGTACTTC; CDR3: CASSWGRDYEQYF
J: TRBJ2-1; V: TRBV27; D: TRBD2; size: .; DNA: TGTGCCAGCAGTTTCCGGACTAGCTTGGATGAGCAGTTCTTC; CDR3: CASSFRTSLDEQFF
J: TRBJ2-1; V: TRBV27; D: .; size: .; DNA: TGTGCCAGCAGCCCCGGGACAAGGGTCGGCAATGAGCAGTTCTTC; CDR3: CASSPGTRVGNEQFF
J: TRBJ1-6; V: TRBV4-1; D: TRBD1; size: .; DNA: TGCGCCAGCGCTTACGGGACAGGGGATAATTCACCCCTCCACTTT; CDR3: CASAYGTGDNSPLHF
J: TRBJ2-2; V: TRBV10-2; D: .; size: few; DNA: TGCGCCAGCAGTGACAGGGTACGGACCGGGGAGCTGTTTTTT; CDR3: CASSDRVRTGELFF
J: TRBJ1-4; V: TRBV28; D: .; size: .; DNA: TGTGCCAGCAGTGCCAACAGAGTAGGAAAACTGTTTTTT; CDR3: CASSANRVGKLFF
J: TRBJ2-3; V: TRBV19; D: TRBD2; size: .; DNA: TGTGCCAGTAGTAAGGGTACTAGCGGGGTCACAGATACGCAGTATTTT; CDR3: CASSKGTSGVTDTQYF
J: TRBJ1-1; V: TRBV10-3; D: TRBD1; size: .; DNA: TGTGCCACAGGACAGGTGGGGGGCACTGAAGCTTTCTTT; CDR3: CATGQVGGTEAFF
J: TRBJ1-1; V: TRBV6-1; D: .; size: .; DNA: TGTGCCAGCAGTGAAGCGGCAGGGGCGTACACTGAAGCTTTCTTT; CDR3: CASSEAAGAYTEAFF
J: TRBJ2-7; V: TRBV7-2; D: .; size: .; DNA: TGTGCCAGCAGCTACAGGGTTGGCTACGAGCAGTACTTC; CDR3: CASSYRVGYEQYF
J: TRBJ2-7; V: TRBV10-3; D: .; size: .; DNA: TGTGCCATCAGTGAGTCCGGGACTTATACGGTGGAGCAGTACTTC; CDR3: CAISESGTYTVEQYF
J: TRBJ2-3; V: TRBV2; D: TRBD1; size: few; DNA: TGTGCCAGCAGCAAGACAGGGGCCCCAGATACGCAGTATTTT; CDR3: CASSKTGAPDTQYF
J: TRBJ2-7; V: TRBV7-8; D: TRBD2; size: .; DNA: TGTGCCAGCAGCCGTGCTGCGGGACTAGCGGGAGGGAGAGCCTACGAGCAGTACTTC; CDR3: CASSRAAGLAGGRAYEQYF
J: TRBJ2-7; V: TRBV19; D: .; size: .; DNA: TGTGCCAGTAGTGAACAGGGTACCTACGAGCAGTACTTC; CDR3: CASSEQGTYEQYF
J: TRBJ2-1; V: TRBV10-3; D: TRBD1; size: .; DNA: TGTGCCATCAGTGGGGACAGGGACTACAATGAGCAGTTCTTC; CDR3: CAISGDRDYNEQFF
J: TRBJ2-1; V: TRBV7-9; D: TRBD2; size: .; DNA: TGTGCCAGCAGCGAAATAGCGGGAGGGTCCTACAATGAGCAGTTCTTC; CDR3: CASSEIAGGSYNEQFF
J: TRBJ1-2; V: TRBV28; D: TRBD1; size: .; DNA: TGTGCCAGCAGTTTCGGACAGGGAATATATGGCTACACCTTC; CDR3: CASSFGQGIYGYTF
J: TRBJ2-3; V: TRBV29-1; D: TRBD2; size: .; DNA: TGCAGCGTGGGGTGGGGGGGGGACACAGATACGCAGTATTTT; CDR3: CSVGWGGDTDTQYF
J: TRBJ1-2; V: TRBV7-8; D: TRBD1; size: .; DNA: TGTGCCAGCGGGAACGACGACAGGGCCCCTAACTATGGCTACACCTTC; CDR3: CASGNDDRAPNYGYTF
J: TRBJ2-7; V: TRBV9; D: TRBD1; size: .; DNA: TGTGCCAGCAGCGTGGCTCAAGGGACAGGGTCCTACGAGCAGTACTTC; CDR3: CASSVAQGTGSYEQYF
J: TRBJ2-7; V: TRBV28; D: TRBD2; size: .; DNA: TGTGCCATCCAAACTAGCGGGGGATCCTACGAGCAGTACTTC; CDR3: CAIQTSGGSYEQYF
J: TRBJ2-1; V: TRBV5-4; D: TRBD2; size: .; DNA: TGTGCCAGCAGCCCAGGGACTAGCGGGACCTACAATGAGCAGTTCTTC; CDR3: CASSPGTSGTYNEQFF
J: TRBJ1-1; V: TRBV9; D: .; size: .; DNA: TGTGCCAGCAGCGTAGGGGCAGGGTCCAATGAAGCTTTCTTT; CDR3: CASSVGAGSNEAFF
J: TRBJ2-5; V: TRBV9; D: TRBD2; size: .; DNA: TGTGCCAGCAGCGTTACGACTAGCGGAGAAGAGACCCAGTACTTC; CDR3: CASSVTTSGEETQYF